A single sample is the source of the 20 T cell receptor beta chains below, sequenced in a study of human T cells and chemical hapten exposure. MiXCR, applied by TCRdb to the RACE reads, yields one record per CDR3 protein. The table records more than 35,000 distinct CDR3 sequences, about 4% of them present only once. Time point here: healthy volunteer bleed at 6 weeks. Someone pulled total RNA out of unfractionated whole blood. The specimen was whole blood. The receptors derive from a human donor in good health. Some clones in this sample may be carry-over from other donors' samples.

This clonotype was observed many times. The rearrangement uses TRBV29-1 and TRBJ1-1; 9 bases are a match to TRBD1. The trim removed 6 bases at V and 6 bases at J, leaving 14 bases unmatched. The CDR3 spans 15 residues. Germline V gives CDR1 SQVTM, CDR2 ANQGSEA. The chain's CDR3 is CSVVPGQGRGAEAFF. The CDR3 DNA is TGCAGCGTAGTCCCGGGACAGGGAAGAGGGGCTGAAGCTTTCTTT.

The rearrangement joins TRBV29-1 to TRBJ1-1; TRBD1 might be the D (6 bases). With 6 bases removed from V and 2 bases from J, the gap between germline ends came to 16 bases. The length of the CDR3 is 14 residues. Looked up from germline, CDR1 is SQVTM and CDR2 is ANQGSEA. CDR3 residues: CSVPGRQVNTEAFF. CDR3 sequence (DNA): TGCAGCGTGCCCGGGCGACAGGTTAACACTGAAGCTTTCTTT.

This clonotype was counted a few times. The J gene is TRBJ2-1, the V gene TRBV27, with 9 bases that match TRBD2. The trim removed 6 bases at V and 3 bases at J, leaving 6 bases unmatched. CDR1 is MNHEY and CDR2 is SMNVEV in the germline V gene (reference sequence). The CDR3 is made up of 15 amino acids. CDR3 DNA: TGTGCCAGCAGCATAGCGGGAGTGGGCTACAATGAGCAGTTCTTC. This gives the protein CASSIAGVGYNEQFF.

This clonotype was seen repeatedly, ten times or more. The chain has TRBV10-3 and TRBJ2-1; 9 bases line up with TRBD1. The germline V gene has CDR1 ENHRY and CDR2 SYGVKD. The V gene end was trimmed by 3 bases and the J gene end by 6 bases; junction bases not matched to a gene: 6. The CDR3 has 15 residues. CDR3 in DNA: TGTGCCATCAGTGACTCCGGGACAGGGACCAATGAGCAGTTCTTC. As protein: CAISDSGTGTNEQFF.

This clonotype showed up many times. The V and J genes are TRBV5-1 and TRBJ2-6, with TRBD1 as a possible D gene (6 bases). This CDR3 is 17 amino acids long. Per the germline V gene, CDR1 is SGHRS and CDR2 is YFSETQ. The germline V and J ends were trimmed by 4 bases and 3 bases, with 17 bases remaining between them. The CDR3 DNA is TGCGCCAGCAGCCCTTTAGGGGGAGTGGATGGGGCCAACGTCCTGACTTTC. It is translated as CASSPLGGVDGANVLTF.

In the case of this clonotype: A read error may produce the germline difference seen at one junction end. CDR3 in DNA: TGTAGTGCGCCCAGGGGGGGGAATAATTCACCCCTCCACTTT. Translating it yields CSAPRGGNNSPLHF. The V call is TRBV20-1, the J call TRBJ1-6; 7 bases are a match to TRBD1. Germline CDR1 reads DFQATT; CDR2 reads SNEGSKA (reference sequence). The CDR3 extends over 14 amino acids.

At least ten counts were recorded for this clonotype. The V call is TRBV20-1, the J call TRBJ2-3, with D perhaps given as TRBD1 or TRBD2 (5 bases each). CDR3 length equals 14 residues. CDR1 and CDR2 from the germline V gene are DFQATT and SNEGSKA (reference sequence). Trimming stripped 6 bases from V and 8 bases from J, with 21 bases between. CDR3 coding DNA: TGCAGTGCCGCGCGAGCCGGGGCTACGGGTACGCAGTATTTT. This translates into CSAARAGATGTQYF.

This sequence joins TRBV29-1 and TRBJ2-5; possible D gene TRBD2, 6 bases. The CDR3 is made up of 14 amino acids. Trimming took off 2 bases at V and 1 base at J, with 11 bases between the two ends. In germline, CDR1 is SQVTM, CDR2 ANQGSEA. The CDR3 DNA reads TGCAGCGTTGAAAGGAGGGCAGCCCAAGAGACCCAGTACTTC. It codes for CSVERRAAQETQYF.

With respect to this clonotype: A much larger clone differs from this one at a single base, so this may be a read error. The CDR3 nucleotides are TGTGCCACCCTTCAGGAGCGGACCCAGTACTTC. The encoded protein is CATLQERTQYF. The chain employs TRBV11-2 and TRBJ2-5; D uncertain. This CDR3 comprises 11 residues. V was cut by 10 bases and J by 7 bases, with 13 bases left in between. Looked up from germline, CDR1 is SGHAT and CDR2 is FQNNGV.

There are many counts of this clonotype. The chain couples TRBV12-3 or TRBV12-4 to TRBJ1-6, with 8 bases lining up with TRBD1. This CDR3 has 16 amino acids. After removal of 6 bases from V and 7 bases from J, the junction contained 11 bases not matched to a gene. CDR3 sequence (DNA): TGTGCCAGCAGCGCCGGGACAGGACTCGACAATTCACCCCTCCACTTT. Its translation is CASSAGTGLDNSPLHF.

This clonotype was recorded many times. This rearrangement joins TRBV28 to TRBJ2-7; 8 bases are shared with TRBD1. Trimming cost V 6 bases and J 1 base; bases outside gene matches: 8. Germline lookup yields CDR1 MDHEN and CDR2 SYDVKM. This CDR3 is 15 amino acids long. CDR3 coding DNA: TGTGCCAGCAGCACCGCAGGGGGCGCATCCTACGAGCAGTACTTC. It codes for CASSTAGGASYEQYF.

This clonotype showed up many times. This rearrangement joins TRBV9 to TRBJ1-1; TRBD1 is a possible D gene (5 bases). The CDR3 runs 14 residues. V lost 2 bases and J lost 0, with 8 bases in between. Germline values: CDR1 SGDLS, CDR2 YYNGEE. This CDR3 is CASSVGHVNTEAFF. CDR3 DNA: TGTGCCAGCAGCGTTGGACATGTGAACACTGAAGCTTTCTTT.

This clonotype was detected a few times. The gene calls are TRBV9 and TRBJ2-5; no firm D call. Germline V gives CDR1 SGDLS, CDR2 YYNGEE. V was clipped by 3 bases and J by 5 bases, with 5 bases between them. The CDR3 is made up of 11 amino acids. The CDR3 here is CASSATETQYF. CDR3 DNA: TGTGCCAGCAGCGCCACTGAGACCCAGTACTTC.

This clonotype was found many times. This chain links TRBV4-1 with TRBJ1-5; D is unresolved. V gave up 4 bases and J gave up 0 bases, with 10 bases separating them. Per germline, CDR1 MGHRA and CDR2 YSYEKL. The CDR3 is 15 amino acids. CDR3 region: CASSPPENSNQPQHF. The DNA of the CDR3 is TGCGCCAGCAGCCCGCCAGAGAATAGCAATCAGCCCCAGCATTTT.

This clonotype was detected ten times or more. V is TRBV3-1 and J is TRBJ2-7, with a possible D match to TRBD2 (5 bases). The CDR3 has 14 residues. The germline V and J ends were trimmed by 4 bases and 7 bases, with 17 bases remaining between them. Germline CDR1 reads LGHDT; CDR2 reads YNNKEL (reference sequence). The CDR3 coding sequence is TGTGCCAGCAGCCCCCGAGTAACGGGATGGGAGCAGTACTTC. Its translation: CASSPRVTGWEQYF.

This clonotype was picked up many times. The chain has TRBV27 and TRBJ2-1; the D is unclear. CDR1 and CDR2 from the germline V gene are MNHEY and SMNVEV (reference sequence). V was cut by 2 bases and J by 0 bases, with 8 bases left in between. The CDR3 contains 15 residues. DNA of the CDR3: TGTGCCAGCAGTTTAACGGACCCCTCCTACAATGAGCAGTTCTTC. Translated, it gives CASSLTDPSYNEQFF.

This clonotype is medium-sized by share. The gene calls are TRBV12-3 or TRBV12-4 and TRBJ2-3, with 7 positions matching TRBD1. The CDR3 extends over 13 amino acids. Unmatched junction bases numbered 2, after V lost 5 bases and J lost 3 bases. As DNA, the CDR3 is TGTGCCAGCAGTCCACAGGGGACAGATACGCAGTATTTT. This encodes CASSPQGTDTQYF.

This clonotype was seen ten or more times. The J gene is TRBJ2-7, the V gene TRBV29-1, with D perhaps matching TRBD1 (5 bases). There are 16 residues in the CDR3. V lost 2 bases and J 4 bases, leaving 21 bases between the germline ends. Germline assignment: CDR1 SQVTM and CDR2 ANQGSEA. For the CDR3, the DNA is TGCAGCGTTGAAATGGGTGGGGCAGGTCGATATTACGAGCAGTACTTC. Its translation is CSVEMGGAGRYYEQYF.

The sample holds many counts of this clonotype. The genes are TRBV27 and TRBJ1-5, with 11 bases matching TRBD1. The CDR3 spans 15 residues. The germline gives CDR1 MNHEY, CDR2 SMNVEV (reference sequence). Trimming at V came to 5 bases and at J to 5 bases, leaving 5 bases not matched to a gene. CDR3 loop: CASSLRTGGDQPQHF. CDR3 DNA sequence: TGTGCCAGCAGTCTAAGGACAGGGGGCGATCAGCCCCAGCATTTT.

This clonotype was observed at least ten times. The chain joins TRBV12-3 or TRBV12-4 to TRBJ2-7; D is undetermined. Trimming cost V 6 bases and J 6 bases, with 12 bases left between them. CDR3 length: 12 amino acids. In DNA, the CDR3 is TGTGCCAGCAGGCGTCCCACGGGCGAGCAGTACTTC. This sequence encodes CASRRPTGEQYF.